These T cell receptor beta chains were read from a single sample in a study of blood T cell repertoires in COVID-19. The repertoire was sequenced with immunoSEQ multiplex PCR; TCRdb's copy has only in-frame clones and lacks some. The table lists 100,000 to 120,000 clones, around 83% of them singletons. Sequencing was performed on peripheral blood. The receptors shown here come from a woman aged 55-75 years with COVID-19, enrolled during active disease. The CDR3 runs from the conserved cysteine through the conserved F or W. Fields, in order: D gene, clone size, J gene, V gene, CDR3 protein, CDR3 DNA. The D gene is left open where the match is weak. Not all rows give a size; the values are once, few, many and, for expanded clones, a class.

.,.,TRBJ1-6,TRBV5-1,CASSLTGSSNSPLHF,TGCGCCAGCAGCTTGACAGGGTCCAGCAATTCACCCCTCCACTTT
TRBD2,.,TRBJ2-1,TRBV4-3,CASSRAKGASGDNEQFF,TGCGCCAGCAGCCGGGCAAAGGGTGCTAGCGGGGACAATGAGCAGTTCTTC
TRBD2,.,TRBJ2-1,TRBV2,CASSDRLAGSNEQFF,TGTGCCAGCAGTGACCGGCTAGCGGGGTCGAATGAGCAGTTCTTC
TRBD1,once,TRBJ2-1,TRBV27,CASSLGQRDRLDEQFF,TGTGCCAGCAGTTTAGGCCAACGGGACAGGCTCGATGAGCAGTTCTTC
.,.,TRBJ2-2,TRBV30,CAWSSQGGNGELFF,TGTGCCTGGAGTTCGCAGGGTGGGAACGGGGAGCTGTTTTTT
.,.,TRBJ1-1,TRBV5-1,CASSPGTGWHTEAFF,TGCGCCAGCAGCCCAGGTACGGGGTGGCACACTGAAGCTTTCTTT
.,.,TRBJ1-2,TRBV5-8,CASSSRTPTPSNYGYTF,TGTGCCAGCAGCTCGAGGACACCCACGCCGAGTAACTATGGCTACACCTTC
TRBD1,once,TRBJ1-5,TRBV30,CAWSGGGAVSYGNQPQHF,TGTGCCTGGAGTGGAGGGGGCGCGGTAAGTTATGGCAATCAGCCCCAGCATTTT
.,.,TRBJ1-1,TRBV7-9,CASSPRGGGTEAFF,TGTGCCAGCAGCCCCCGGGGGGGTGGGACTGAAGCTTTCTTT
.,.,TRBJ2-2,TRBV4-2,CASSQALRGTNTGELFF,TGTGCCAGCAGCCAAGCCCTTAGAGGGACGAACACCGGGGAGCTGTTTTTT
.,.,TRBJ1-1,TRBV30,CAWSAHSRTEAFF,TGTGCCTGGAGTGCCCACAGCAGGACTGAAGCTTTCTTT
TRBD1,.,TRBJ1-2,TRBV6-5,CASSRQGSYGYTF,TGTGCCAGCAGTAGACAGGGTAGCTATGGCTACACCTTC
.,.,TRBJ1-6,TRBV2,CASSAWIQRGSNSPLHF,TGTGCCAGCAGTGCTTGGATCCAACGAGGTAGTAATTCACCCCTCCACTTT
.,.,TRBJ1-2,TRBV27,CASSLSLVQGYGYTF,TGTGCCAGCAGTTTATCGTTGGTTCAGGGGTATGGCTACACCTTC
.,.,TRBJ1-2,TRBV7-2,CASSPTRDYPYGYTF,TGTGCCAGCAGCCCGACCCGGGACTACCCTTATGGCTACACCTTC
.,.,TRBJ1-5,TRBV12-3/TRBV12-4,CASSSGGFQPQHF,TGTGCCAGCAGCTCTGGGGGGTTTCAGCCCCAGCATTTT
.,.,TRBJ1-1,TRBV10-3,CAISDAWTAYTEAFF,TGTGCCATCAGTGACGCTTGGACAGCTTACACTGAAGCTTTCTTT
.,.,TRBJ1-1,TRBV9,CASSAISHRGSEAFF,TGTGCCAGCAGCGCGATCTCTCACCGTGGCTCTGAAGCTTTCTTT
TRBD1,.,TRBJ1-4,TRBV30,CAWSRGIGEKLFF,TGTGCCTGGAGCAGGGGGATTGGTGAAAAACTGTTTTTT
.,.,TRBJ2-1,TRBV18,CASSPQGLGNNNEQFF,TGTGCCAGCTCACCGCAGGGTTTAGGGAACAACAATGAGCAGTTCTTC
TRBD1,once,TRBJ2-2,TRBV7-3,CASSLSPQGAEGSNTGELFF,TGTGCCAGCAGCTTAAGCCCCCAGGGGGCAGAGGGATCGAACACCGGGGAGCTGTTTTTT
.,once,TRBJ1-2,TRBV6-2/TRBV6-3,CASSSSLRQAKRNYGYTF,TGTGCCAGCAGCTCCTCCCTCAGACAGGCCAAGAGGAACTATGGCTACACCTTC
TRBD1,.,TRBJ2-3,TRBV14,CASSQDGTVTDTQYF,TGTGCCAGCAGCCAAGATGGGACAGTAACAGATACGCAGTATTTT
.,.,TRBJ1-1,TRBV7-9,CASSPAARANLEAFF,TGTGCCAGCAGCCCCGCCGCCAGGGCTAACCTTGAAGCTTTCTTT
.,once,TRBJ1-1,TRBV6-5,CASRATGYTEAFF,TGTGCCAGCAGAGCTACAGGGTACACTGAAGCTTTCTTT
.,.,TRBJ2-2,TRBV7-2,CASSQGQNTGELFF,TGTGCCAGCAGCCAGGGGCAGAACACCGGGGAGCTGTTTTTT
TRBD2,once,TRBJ2-3,TRBV2,CASSAQTSGGIDTQYF,TGTGCCAGCAGTGCTCAGACTAGCGGGGGGATAGATACGCAGTATTTT
.,.,TRBJ2-7,TRBV6-5,CASRYTLAPNYEQYF,TGTGCCAGCAGGTACACTCTAGCGCCTAACTACGAGCAGTACTTC
.,.,TRBJ1-2,TRBV4-2,CASSQDWEGTTNYGYTF,TGTGCCAGCAGCCAAGATTGGGAGGGAACTACTAACTATGGCTACACCTTC
.,.,TRBJ1-1,TRBV19,CASAAGLGRTEAFF,TGTGCCAGTGCCGCGGGTCTGGGTCGGACTGAAGCTTTCTTT
TRBD2,.,TRBJ2-5,TRBV2,CASKLAGGTETQYF,TGTGCCAGCAAACTAGCGGGGGGTACAGAGACCCAGTACTTC
TRBD2,.,TRBJ2-2,TRBV4-2,CASSQITSGGHQNTGELFF,TGTGCCAGCAGCCAGATCACTAGCGGGGGCCATCAAAACACCGGGGAGCTGTTTTTT
TRBD2,.,TRBJ2-1,TRBV5-6,CASSLIAGEQFF,TGTGCCAGCAGCTTGATAGCGGGTGAGCAGTTCTTC
.,.,TRBJ2-1,TRBV2,CASSDPTDYNEQFF,TGTGCCAGCAGTGACCCTACAGATTACAATGAGCAGTTCTTC
.,.,TRBJ2-5,TRBV4-1,CASSQPPRDRKETQYF,TGCGCCAGCAGCCAACCCCCCCGCGACAGGAAAGAGACCCAGTACTTC
.,.,TRBJ2-5,TRBV5-1,CASSLEWPETQYF,TGCGCCAGCAGCTTGGAATGGCCAGAGACCCAGTACTTC
.,.,TRBJ2-5,TRBV10-3,CAISPPGQETQYF,TGTGCCATCAGTCCCCCAGGACAAGAGACCCAGTACTTC
TRBD2,.,TRBJ2-1,TRBV9,CASSARLAGEEQFF,TGTGCCAGCAGCGCCCGACTAGCGGGGGAGGAGCAGTTCTTC
TRBD1,.,TRBJ2-6,TRBV18,CASSPTGIAGANVLTF,TGTGCCAGCTCACCGACAGGGATTGCTGGGGCCAACGTCCTGACTTTC
TRBD1,.,TRBJ1-3,TRBV3-1/TRBV3-2,CASSFGQVGNTIYF,TGTGCCAGCAGCTTCGGACAGGTTGGAAACACCATATATTTT
TRBD2,once,TRBJ2-7,TRBV3-1/TRBV3-2,CASSLADEQYF,TGTGCCAGCAGTCTAGCGGACGAGCAGTACTTC
.,.,TRBJ1-1,TRBV11-2,CASSLVGRHLSEAFF,TGTGCCAGCAGCTTAGTTGGGAGACATCTGTCTGAAGCTTTCTTT
.,once,TRBJ1-1,TRBV3-1/TRBV3-2,CASSQDFGRDTEAFF,TGTGCCAGCAGCCAAGATTTCGGCAGGGACACTGAAGCTTTCTTT
.,few,TRBJ1-6,TRBV14,CASSQAYRLPNSPLHF,TGTGCCAGCAGCCAAGCCTACAGGCTTCCTAATTCACCCCTCCACTTT